The 4 T cell receptor beta chains given below trace back to one sample, sequenced in a study of T cells in Graves' hyperthyroidism and ophthalmopathy. Regions amplified from RNA transcripts were the TCR beta CDR3 regions. HTBI primers were the set used in a first-round RT-PCR of the TCR CDR3. Via MiXCR, TCRdb re-called the multiplex PCR reads, giving one row per CDR3 protein. The sample includes some 580,000 distinct CDR3 sequences, 16% of them seen just once. The sequencing sample was made of blood. All receptors come from a middle-aged woman with Graves' ophthalmopathy.

In this sample, this clonotype turned up many times. This chain joins TRBV5-1 and TRBJ2-7; D uncertain. V lost 0 bases and J lost 6, with 10 bases in between. The CDR3 consists of 13 residues. Per the germline V gene, CDR1 is SGHRS and CDR2 is YFSETQ. The CDR3 sequence: CASSLDAEVEQYF. In DNA form, the CDR3 reads TGCGCCAGCAGCTTGGATGCAGAAGTCGAGCAGTACTTC.

This clonotype was counted many times. This rearrangement joins TRBV11-1 to TRBJ1-1, with TRBD1 matching over 9 bases. CDR3 length: 15 residues. V lost 5 bases and J lost 8; bases outside the gene matches: 12. The germline CDR1 and CDR2 sequences are SGHAT and FQDESV (reference sequence). The CDR3 loop is CASSPNPGQGREAFF. The CDR3 bases are TGTGCCAGCAGCCCAAATCCGGGACAGGGCCGAGAAGCTTTCTTT.

This clonotype has only a few counts. The chain has TRBV11-2 and TRBJ2-1; TRBD2 might be the D (6 bases). The V end lost 1 base, the J end lost 7 bases, and 14 bases lay between the germline ends. The germline V gene has CDR1 SGHAT and CDR2 FQNNGV. The CDR3 has 15 residues. The DNA of the CDR3 is TGTGCCAGCAGCTTAGCCCCCGGGGGTCAGAATGAGCAGTTCTTC. This gives the protein CASSLAPGGQNEQFF. The whole variable domain, filled in from reference TRBV11-2 and TRBJ2-1, reads EAGVAQSPRYKIIEKRQSVAFWCNPISGHATLYWYQQILGQGPKLLIQFQNNGVVDDSQLPKDRFSAERLKGVDSTLKIQPAKLEDSAVYLCASSLAPGGQNEQFFGPGTRLTVL.

This clonotype was recorded many times. V gene TRBV3-1 combines with J gene TRBJ1-1; D not resolved. V lost 2 bases and J lost 0, with 4 bases in between. Germline V CDR1 and CDR2: LGHDT, YNNKEL (reference sequence). The CDR3 loop spans 13 amino acids. In DNA form, the CDR3 reads TGTGCCAGCAGCCAACTAATGAACACTGAAGCTTTCTTT. Translation gives CASSQLMNTEAFF.